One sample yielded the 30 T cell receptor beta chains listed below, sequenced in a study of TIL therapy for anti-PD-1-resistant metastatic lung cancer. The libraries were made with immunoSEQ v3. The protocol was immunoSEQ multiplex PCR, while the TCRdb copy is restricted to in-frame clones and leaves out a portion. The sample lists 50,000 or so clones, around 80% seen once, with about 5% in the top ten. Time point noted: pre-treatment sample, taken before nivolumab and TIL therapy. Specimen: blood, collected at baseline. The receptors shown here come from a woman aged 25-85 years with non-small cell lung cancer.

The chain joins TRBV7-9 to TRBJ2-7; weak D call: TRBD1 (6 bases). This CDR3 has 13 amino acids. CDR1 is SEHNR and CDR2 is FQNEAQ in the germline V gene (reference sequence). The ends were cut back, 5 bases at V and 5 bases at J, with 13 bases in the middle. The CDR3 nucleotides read TGTGCCAGCAGCACATGGACAGCGGACGAGCAGTACTTC. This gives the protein CASSTWTADEQYF.

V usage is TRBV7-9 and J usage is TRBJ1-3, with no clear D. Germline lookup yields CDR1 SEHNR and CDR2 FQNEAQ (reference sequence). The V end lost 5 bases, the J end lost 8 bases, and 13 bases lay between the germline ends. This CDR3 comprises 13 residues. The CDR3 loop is CASSPSGGDTIYF. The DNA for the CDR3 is TGTGCCAGCAGCCCGTCGGGTGGTGACACCATATATTTT.

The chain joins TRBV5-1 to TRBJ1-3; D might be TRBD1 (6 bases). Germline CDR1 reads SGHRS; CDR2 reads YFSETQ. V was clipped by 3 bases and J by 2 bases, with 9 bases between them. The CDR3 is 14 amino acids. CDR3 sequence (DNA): TGCGCCAGCAGCTCCACAGGGACTGGAAACACCATATATTTT. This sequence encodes CASSSTGTGNTIYF.

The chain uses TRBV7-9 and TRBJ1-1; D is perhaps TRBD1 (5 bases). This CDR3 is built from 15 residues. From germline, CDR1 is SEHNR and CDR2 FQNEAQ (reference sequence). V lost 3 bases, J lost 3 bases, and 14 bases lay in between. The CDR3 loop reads CASSFSVGQDTEAFF. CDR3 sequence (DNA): TGTGCCAGCAGCTTTTCGGTGGGGCAGGACACTGAAGCTTTCTTT.

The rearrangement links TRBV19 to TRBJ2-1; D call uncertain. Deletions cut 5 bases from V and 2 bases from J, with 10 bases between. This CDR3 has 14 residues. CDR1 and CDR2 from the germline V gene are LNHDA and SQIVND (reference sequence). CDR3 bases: TGTGCCAGTAGTCCAGTGGGAACCTACAATGAGCAGTTCTTC. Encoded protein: CASSPVGTYNEQFF.

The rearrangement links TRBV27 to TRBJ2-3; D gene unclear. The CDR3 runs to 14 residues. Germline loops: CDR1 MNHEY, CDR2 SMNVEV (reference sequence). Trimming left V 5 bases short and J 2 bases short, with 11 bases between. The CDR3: CASSVSLNTDTQYF. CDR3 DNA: TGTGCCAGCAGTGTCAGCCTTAACACAGATACGCAGTATTTT.

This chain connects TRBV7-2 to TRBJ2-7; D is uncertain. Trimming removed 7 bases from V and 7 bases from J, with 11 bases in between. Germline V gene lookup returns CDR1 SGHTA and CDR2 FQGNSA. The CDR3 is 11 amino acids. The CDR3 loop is CASTFVGEQYF. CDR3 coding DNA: TGTGCCAGCACATTCGTCGGGGAGCAGTACTTC.

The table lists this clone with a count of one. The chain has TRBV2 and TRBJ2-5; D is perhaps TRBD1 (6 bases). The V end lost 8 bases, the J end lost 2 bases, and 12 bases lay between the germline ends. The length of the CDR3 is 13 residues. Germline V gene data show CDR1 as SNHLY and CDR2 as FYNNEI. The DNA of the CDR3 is TGTGCCAGCCACCCAGGGGTGCAAGAGACCCAGTACTTC. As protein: CASHPGVQETQYF.

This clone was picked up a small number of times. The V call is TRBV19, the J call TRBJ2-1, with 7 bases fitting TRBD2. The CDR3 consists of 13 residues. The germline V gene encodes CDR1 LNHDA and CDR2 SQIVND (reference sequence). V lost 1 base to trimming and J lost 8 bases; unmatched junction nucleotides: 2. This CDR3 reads CASSIALAHEQFF. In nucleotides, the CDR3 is TGTGCCAGTAGTATAGCACTAGCGCATGAGCAGTTCTTC.

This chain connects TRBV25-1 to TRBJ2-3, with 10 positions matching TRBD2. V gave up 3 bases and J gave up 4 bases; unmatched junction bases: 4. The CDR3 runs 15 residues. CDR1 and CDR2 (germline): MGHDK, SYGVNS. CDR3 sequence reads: CASSDFTSGADTQYF. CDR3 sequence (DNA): TGTGCCAGCAGTGATTTCACTAGCGGGGCAGATACGCAGTATTTT.

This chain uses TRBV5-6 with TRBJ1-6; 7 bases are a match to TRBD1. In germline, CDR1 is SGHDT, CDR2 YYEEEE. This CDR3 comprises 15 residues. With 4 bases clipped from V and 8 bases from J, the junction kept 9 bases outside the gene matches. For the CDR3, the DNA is TGTGCCAGCAGCCCCAGGACAGGTCTTTATTCACCCCTCCACTTT. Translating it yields CASSPRTGLYSPLHF.

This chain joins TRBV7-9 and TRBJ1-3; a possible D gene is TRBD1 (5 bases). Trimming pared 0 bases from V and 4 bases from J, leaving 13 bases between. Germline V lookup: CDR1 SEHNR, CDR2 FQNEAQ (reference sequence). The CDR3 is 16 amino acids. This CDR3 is CASSLATSRAGNTIYF. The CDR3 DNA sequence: TGTGCCAGCAGCTTAGCAACAAGCAGGGCCGGAAACACCATATATTTT.

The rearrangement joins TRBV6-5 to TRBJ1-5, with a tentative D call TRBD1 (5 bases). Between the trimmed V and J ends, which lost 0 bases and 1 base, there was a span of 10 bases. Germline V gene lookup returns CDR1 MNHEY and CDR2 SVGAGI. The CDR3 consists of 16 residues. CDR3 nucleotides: TGTGCCAGCAGTTACTCTAGGGGAGACAGCAATCAGCCCCAGCATTTT. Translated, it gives CASSYSRGDSNQPQHF.

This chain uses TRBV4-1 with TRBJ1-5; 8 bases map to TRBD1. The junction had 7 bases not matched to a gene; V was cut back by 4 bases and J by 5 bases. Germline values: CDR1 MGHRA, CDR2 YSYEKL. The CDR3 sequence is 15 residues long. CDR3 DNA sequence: TGCGCCAGCAGCCTCGATGACAGGGGCCATCAGCCCCAGCATTTT. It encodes CASSLDDRGHQPQHF.

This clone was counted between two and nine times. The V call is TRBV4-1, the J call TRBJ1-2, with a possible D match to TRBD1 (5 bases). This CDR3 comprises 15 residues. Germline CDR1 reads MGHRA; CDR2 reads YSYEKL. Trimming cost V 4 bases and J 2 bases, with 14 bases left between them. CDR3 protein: CASSLSGQLNYGYTF. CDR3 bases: TGCGCCAGCAGCCTTAGCGGACAATTAAACTATGGCTACACCTTC.

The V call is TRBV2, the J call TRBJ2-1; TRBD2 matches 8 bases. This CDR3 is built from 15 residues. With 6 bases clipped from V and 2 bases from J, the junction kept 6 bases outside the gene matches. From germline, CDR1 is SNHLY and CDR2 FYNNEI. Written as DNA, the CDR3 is TGTGCCAGCAGCGAACGGGGGGGACCCTACAATGAGCAGTTCTTC. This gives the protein CASSERGGPYNEQFF.

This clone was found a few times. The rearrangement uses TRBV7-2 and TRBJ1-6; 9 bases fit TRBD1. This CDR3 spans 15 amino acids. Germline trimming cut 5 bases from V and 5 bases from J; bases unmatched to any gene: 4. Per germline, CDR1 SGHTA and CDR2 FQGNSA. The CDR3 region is CASSQGTGNNSPLHF. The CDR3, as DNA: TGTGCCAGCAGCCAAGGGACAGGGAATAATTCACCCCTCCACTTT.

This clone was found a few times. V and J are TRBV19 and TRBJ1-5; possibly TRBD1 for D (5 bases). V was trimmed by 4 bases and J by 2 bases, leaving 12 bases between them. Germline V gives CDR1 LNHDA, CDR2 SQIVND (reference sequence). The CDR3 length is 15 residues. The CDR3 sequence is CASSKGLIGNQPQHF. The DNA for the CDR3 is TGTGCCAGTAGTAAGGGGTTGATCGGCAATCAGCCCCAGCATTTT.

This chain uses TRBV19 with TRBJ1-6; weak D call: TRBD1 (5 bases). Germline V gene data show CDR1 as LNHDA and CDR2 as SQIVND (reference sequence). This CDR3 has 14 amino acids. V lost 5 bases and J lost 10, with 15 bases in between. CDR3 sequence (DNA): TGTGCCAGTAGTCAGAGGGGAAAAGAATCACCCCTCCACTTT. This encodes CASSQRGKESPLHF.

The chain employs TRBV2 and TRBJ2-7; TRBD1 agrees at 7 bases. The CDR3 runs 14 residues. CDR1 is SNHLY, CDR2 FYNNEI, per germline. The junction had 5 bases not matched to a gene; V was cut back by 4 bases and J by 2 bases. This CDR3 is CASSGGTEPYEQYF. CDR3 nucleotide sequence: TGTGCCAGCAGTGGTGGGACAGAGCCCTACGAGCAGTACTTC.

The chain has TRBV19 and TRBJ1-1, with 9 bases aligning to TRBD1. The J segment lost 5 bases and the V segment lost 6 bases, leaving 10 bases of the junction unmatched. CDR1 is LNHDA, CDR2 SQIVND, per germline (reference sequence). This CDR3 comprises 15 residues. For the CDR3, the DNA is TGTGCCAGTAGAACAACCCGACAGGGGGAAACTGAAGCTTTCTTT. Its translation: CASRTTRQGETEAFF.

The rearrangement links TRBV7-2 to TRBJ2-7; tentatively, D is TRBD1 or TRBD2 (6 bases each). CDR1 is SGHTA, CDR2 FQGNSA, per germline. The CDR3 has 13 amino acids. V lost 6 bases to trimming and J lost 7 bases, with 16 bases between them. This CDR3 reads CASREGGTLEQYF. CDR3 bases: TGTGCCAGCAGAGAGGGGGGCACACTAGAGCAGTACTTC.

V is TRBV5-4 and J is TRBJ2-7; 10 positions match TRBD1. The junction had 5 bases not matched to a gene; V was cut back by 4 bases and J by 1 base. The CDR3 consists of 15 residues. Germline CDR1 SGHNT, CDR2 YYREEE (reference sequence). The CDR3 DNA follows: TGTGCCAGCAGCCGAGGGACAGGGGATTCCTACGAGCAGTACTTC. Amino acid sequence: CASSRGTGDSYEQYF.

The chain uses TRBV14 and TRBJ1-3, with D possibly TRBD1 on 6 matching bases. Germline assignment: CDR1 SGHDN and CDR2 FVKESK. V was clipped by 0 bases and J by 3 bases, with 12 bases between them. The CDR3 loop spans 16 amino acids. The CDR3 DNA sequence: TGTGCCAGCAGCCAAGACCAGGGGTGGAGTGGAAACACCATATATTTT. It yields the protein CASSQDQGWSGNTIYF.

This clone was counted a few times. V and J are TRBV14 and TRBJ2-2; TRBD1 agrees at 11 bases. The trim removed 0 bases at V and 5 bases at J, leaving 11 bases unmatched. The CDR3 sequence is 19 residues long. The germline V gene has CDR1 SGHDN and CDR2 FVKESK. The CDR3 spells CASSQDRKPGQGGTGELFF. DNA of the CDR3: TGTGCCAGCAGCCAAGATCGGAAACCGGGACAGGGGGGAACCGGGGAGCTGTTTTTT.

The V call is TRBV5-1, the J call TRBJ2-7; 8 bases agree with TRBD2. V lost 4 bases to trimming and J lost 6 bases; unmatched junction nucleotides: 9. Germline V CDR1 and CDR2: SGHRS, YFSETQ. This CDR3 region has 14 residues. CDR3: CASSPGRGGGEQYF. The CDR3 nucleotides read TGCGCCAGCAGCCCAGGCCGGGGGGGAGGCGAGCAGTACTTC.

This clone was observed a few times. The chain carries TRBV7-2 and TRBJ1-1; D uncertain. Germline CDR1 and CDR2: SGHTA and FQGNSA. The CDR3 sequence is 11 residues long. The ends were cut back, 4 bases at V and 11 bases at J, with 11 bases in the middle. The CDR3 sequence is CASSSLVRAFF. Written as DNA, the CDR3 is TGTGCCAGCAGCTCATTGGTCAGGGCTTTCTTT. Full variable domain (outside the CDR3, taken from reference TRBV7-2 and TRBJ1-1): GAGVSQSPSNKVTEKGKDVELRCDPISGHTALYWYRQSLGQGLEFLIYFQGNSAPDKSGLPSDRFSAERTGGSVSTLTIQRTQQEDSAVYLCASSSLVRAFFGQGTRLTVV.

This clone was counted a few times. The CDR3 spells CASSYSGRLNTEAFF. CDR3 sequence (DNA): TGTGCCAGCAGTTACTCAGGGAGATTGAACACTGAAGCTTTCTTT. The chain uses TRBV6-6 and TRBJ1-1; D gene uncertain. This CDR3 has 15 residues. V was shortened by 0 bases and J by 0 bases, with 8 bases between the two germline ends. Germline loops: CDR1 MNHNY, CDR2 SVGAGI (reference sequence).

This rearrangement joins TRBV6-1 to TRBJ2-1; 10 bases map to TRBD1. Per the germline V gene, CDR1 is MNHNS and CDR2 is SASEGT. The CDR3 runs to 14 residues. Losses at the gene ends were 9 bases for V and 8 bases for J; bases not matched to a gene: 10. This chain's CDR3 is CASLSGQGFDEQFF. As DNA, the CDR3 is TGTGCCAGTCTTTCGGGACAGGGGTTCGATGAGCAGTTCTTC.

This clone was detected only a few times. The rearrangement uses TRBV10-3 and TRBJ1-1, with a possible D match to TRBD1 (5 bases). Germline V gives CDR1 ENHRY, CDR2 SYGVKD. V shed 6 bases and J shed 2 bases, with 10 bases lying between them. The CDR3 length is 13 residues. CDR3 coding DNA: TGTGCCATCAGGGCAGGGATTAACACTGAAGCTTTCTTT. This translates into CAIRAGINTEAFF.